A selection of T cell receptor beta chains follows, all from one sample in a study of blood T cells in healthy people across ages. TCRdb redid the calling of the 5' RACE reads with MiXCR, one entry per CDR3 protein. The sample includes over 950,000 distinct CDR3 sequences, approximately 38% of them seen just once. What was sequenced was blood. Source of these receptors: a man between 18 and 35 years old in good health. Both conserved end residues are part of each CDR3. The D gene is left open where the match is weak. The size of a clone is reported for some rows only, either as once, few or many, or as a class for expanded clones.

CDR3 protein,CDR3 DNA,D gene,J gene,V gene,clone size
CASRVKTSGEGGYTF,TGTGCCAGCAGGGTCAAGACTTCAGGGGAGGGGGGCTACACCTTC,-,TRBJ1-2,TRBV7-9,few
CASSYSGSKIYEQYF,TGTGCCAGCAGTTACTCGGGCAGCAAAATCTACGAGCAGTACTTC,-,TRBJ2-7,TRBV6-2/TRBV6-3,few
CSATLGHMNTEAFF,TGCAGTGCTACACTGGGGCACATGAACACTGAAGCTTTCTTT,-,TRBJ1-1,TRBV20-1,-
CASSQGRVKPAEAFF,TGCGCCAGCAGCCAAGGCAGGGTAAAACCCGCTGAAGCTTTCTTT,-,TRBJ1-1,TRBV4-3,few
CASSPDRPASYNEQFF,TGTGCCAGCAGTCCTGACAGACCAGCCTCCTACAATGAGCAGTTCTTC,-,TRBJ2-1,TRBV6-2/TRBV6-3,-
CAISERDRVGHEQFF,TGTGCCATCAGTGAGCGGGACAGGGTAGGTCATGAGCAGTTCTTC,TRBD1,TRBJ2-1,TRBV10-3,-
CASSYSGQGYGNGYTF,TGTGCCAGCAGTTACTCCGGACAGGGTTACGGAAATGGCTACACCTTC,TRBD1,TRBJ1-2,TRBV6-5,-
CASSLGQNLAKNIQYF,TGCGCCAGCAGTTTGGGGCAGAACCTAGCCAAAAACATTCAGTACTTC,-,TRBJ2-4,TRBV5-1,few
CASSKRSADTQYF,TGCGCCAGCAGCAAACGTAGCGCAGATACGCAGTATTTT,-,TRBJ2-3,TRBV4-1,many
CASSCDRGQGETQYF,TGTGCCAGCAGTTGCGACAGGGGGCAGGGAGAGACCCAGTACTTC,TRBD1,TRBJ2-5,TRBV2,few
CASSLTSGGSPGCEQFF,TGTGCCAGCAGTTTAACTAGCGGGGGGTCTCCTGGGTGTGAGCAGTTCTTC,TRBD2,TRBJ2-1,TRBV12-3/TRBV12-4,-
CASSPPLAGSEKLFF,TGTGCCAGCAGCCCCCCGTTGGCGGGGAGTGAAAAACTGTTTTTT,-,TRBJ1-4,TRBV7-9,-